The rows below give T cell receptor beta chains drawn from one sample of a study of OX40 agonist ivuxolimab in advanced cancers. This table comes from immunoSEQ multiplex PCR, and its TCRdb copy is limited to in-frame clones, with some not included. The sample has 80,000 to 95,000 clones; roughly 93% are singletons. The material was CD4+ or CD8+ T cells sorted from blood, obtained in a trial of the OX40 agonist ivuxolimab. The receptors originated from an adult with an advanced solid tumor such as melanoma, head and neck, liver or kidney cancer. Each CDR3 is given with its conserved first and last residue. Fields, in order: V gene, clone size, D gene, J gene, CDR3 protein, CDR3 DNA. A D gene is named only where the DNA matches it firmly. Size is omitted from some rows. Given values are once, few, many or a class for expanded clones.

V: TRBV19
size: NA
D: TRBD1
J: TRBJ1-1
CDR3: CASRPGQGSTEAFF
DNA: TGTGCCAGTAGGCCGGGACAGGGTTCCACTGAAGCTTTCTTT

V: TRBV10-3
size: NA
D: TRBD2
J: TRBJ2-5
CDR3: CAISGLPGGGETQYF
DNA: TGTGCCATCAGTGGCCTTCCGGGGGGAGGAGAGACCCAGTACTTC

V: TRBV4-2
size: NA
D: NA
J: TRBJ2-7
CDR3: CASSQDLWGSSYEQYF
DNA: TGTGCCAGCAGCCAAGATCTGTGGGGGAGCTCCTACGAGCAGTACTTC

V: TRBV6-6
size: NA
D: NA
J: TRBJ1-5
CDR3: CASSYLEGQPQHF
DNA: TGTGCCAGCAGTTACCTGGAGGGACAGCCCCAGCATTTT

V: TRBV10-3
size: NA
D: NA
J: TRBJ2-3
CDR3: CAISEGHDTDTQYF
DNA: TGTGCCATCAGTGAAGGGCACGACACAGATACGCAGTATTTT

V: TRBV2
size: NA
D: TRBD2
J: TRBJ2-7
CDR3: CASSENREGWEYEQYF
DNA: TGTGCCAGCAGTGAAAATAGGGAGGGCTGGGAGTACGAGCAGTACTTC

V: TRBV5-6
size: NA
D: NA
J: TRBJ1-1
CDR3: CASSLDRNTEAFF
DNA: TGTGCCAGCAGCTTGGACAGGAACACTGAAGCTTTCTTT

V: TRBV28
size: once
D: TRBD1
J: TRBJ1-1
CDR3: CASNRGPGRGDTEAFF
DNA: TGTGCCAGCAATAGGGGGCCGGGGCGAGGGGACACTGAAGCTTTCTTT

V: TRBV5-5
size: NA
D: TRBD1
J: TRBJ2-7
CDR3: CASSLYAQGAYEQYF
DNA: TGTGCCAGCAGCTTGTACGCGCAGGGGGCCTACGAGCAGTACTTC

V: TRBV16
size: NA
D: TRBD1
J: TRBJ1-1
CDR3: CASSQLAGTGGREAFF
DNA: TGTGCCAGCAGCCAATTGGCCGGGACAGGGGGAAGAGAAGCTTTCTTT

V: TRBV10-3
size: NA
D: NA
J: TRBJ1-1
CDR3: CAISDQGRVGTEAFF
DNA: TGTGCCATCAGTGACCAAGGGAGGGTTGGCACTGAAGCTTTCTTT

V: TRBV6-1
size: NA
D: NA
J: TRBJ1-1
CDR3: CASKTDPGVNTEAFF
DNA: TGTGCCAGCAAAACGGACCCTGGGGTGAACACTGAAGCTTTCTTT

V: TRBV18
size: NA
D: NA
J: TRBJ1-5
CDR3: CASSPKDDQPQHF
DNA: TGTGCCAGCTCACCAAAAGATGATCAGCCCCAGCATTTT

V: TRBV6-1
size: NA
D: TRBD1
J: TRBJ1-1
CDR3: CASSEADRGRLAFF
DNA: TGTGCCAGCAGTGAAGCTGACAGGGGGCGTTTAGCTTTCTTT

V: TRBV6-4
size: NA
D: NA
J: TRBJ2-2
CDR3: CARGLITGELFF
DNA: TGTGCCAGAGGACTGATCACCGGGGAGCTGTTTTTT

V: TRBV29-1
size: few
D: NA
J: TRBJ1-1
CDR3: CSVANTEAFF
DNA: TGCAGCGTTGCTAACACTGAAGCTTTCTTT

V: TRBV19
size: NA
D: NA
J: TRBJ2-2
CDR3: CASRTQNTGELFF
DNA: TGTGCCAGTAGGACGCAGAACACCGGGGAGCTGTTTTTT

V: TRBV11-2
size: NA
D: NA
J: TRBJ2-1
CDR3: CASDLGLGDEQFF
DNA: TGTGCCAGCGATCTAGGTTTAGGAGATGAGCAGTTCTTC

V: TRBV6-7
size: NA
D: NA
J: TRBJ1-1
CDR3: CASSYSESGCAAFF
DNA: TGTGCCAGCAGTTACTCTGAATCCGGGTGTGCAGCTTTCTTT

V: TRBV5-4
size: once
D: NA
J: TRBJ2-1
CDR3: CASSLAVQTLGYNEQFF
DNA: TGTGCCAGCAGCTTGGCCGTCCAGACCTTAGGCTACAATGAGCAGTTCTTC

V: TRBV18
size: NA
D: NA
J: TRBJ1-1
CDR3: CASSPQGGNTEAFF
DNA: TGTGCCAGCTCACCACAGGGGGGGAACACTGAAGCTTTCTTT

V: TRBV7-9
size: NA
D: NA
J: TRBJ2-3
CDR3: CASSLAGVGSTDTQYF
DNA: TGTGCCAGCAGCTTAGCGGGGGTTGGAAGCACAGATACGCAGTATTTT

V: TRBV5-1
size: NA
D: NA
J: TRBJ1-4
CDR3: CASSEDSSNEKLFF
DNA: TGCGCCAGCAGCGAGGACAGCAGTAATGAAAAACTGTTTTTT

V: TRBV28
size: NA
D: TRBD1
J: TRBJ1-6
CDR3: CASSSGTGNSPLHF
DNA: TGTGCCAGCAGCTCCGGGACAGGAAATTCACCCCTCCACTTT

V: TRBV28
size: NA
D: TRBD2
J: TRBJ2-2
CDR3: CASSPGLAATGELFF
DNA: TGTGCCAGCAGCCCGGGACTAGCGGCCACCGGGGAGCTGTTTTTT

V: TRBV28
size: NA
D: TRBD2
J: TRBJ2-1
CDR3: CASSKTSLGQFF
DNA: TGTGCCAGCAGCAAGACTAGCTTGGGGCAGTTCTTC

V: TRBV7-9
size: NA
D: NA
J: TRBJ1-2
CDR3: CASSLSLGNYGYTF
DNA: TGTGCCAGCAGCTTATCGTTGGGTAACTATGGCTACACCTTC

V: TRBV5-1
size: NA
D: NA
J: TRBJ1-4
CDR3: CASSVIRWGIGEKLFF
DNA: TGCGCCAGCAGCGTCATTCGCTGGGGGATTGGTGAAAAACTGTTTTTT

V: TRBV29-1
size: NA
D: NA
J: TRBJ2-2
CDR3: CSARQGGLTGELFF
DNA: TGCAGCGCACGACAAGGGGGGTTAACCGGGGAGCTGTTTTTT

V: TRBV29-1
size: NA
D: NA
J: TRBJ1-5
CDR3: CSVVSGGNQPQHF
DNA: TGCAGCGTTGTGTCGGGCGGCAATCAGCCCCAGCATTTT

V: TRBV7-8
size: NA
D: NA
J: TRBJ2-5
CDR3: CASSLDSGQSPTQYF
DNA: TGTGCCAGCAGCTTAGATTCTGGACAGTCTCCTACCCAGTACTTC

V: TRBV7-9
size: NA
D: NA
J: TRBJ2-5
CDR3: CASSLTNGQETQYF
DNA: TGTGCCAGCAGCTTAACTAACGGCCAAGAGACCCAGTACTTC

V: TRBV6-5
size: NA
D: NA
J: TRBJ2-1
CDR3: CASSRTGTNYNEQFF
DNA: TGTGCCAGCAGCCGCACCGGGACAAATTACAATGAGCAGTTCTTC

V: TRBV30
size: NA
D: TRBD1
J: TRBJ1-1
CDR3: CAWSPFPRQGLPEAFF
DNA: TGTGCCTGGAGCCCTTTCCCCCGACAGGGACTCCCTGAAGCTTTCTTT

V: TRBV4-2
size: NA
D: NA
J: TRBJ2-7
CDR3: CASSQAETSREQYF
DNA: TGTGCCAGCAGCCAAGCGGAGACTAGTCGCGAGCAGTACTTC

V: TRBV19
size: once
D: NA
J: TRBJ1-3
CDR3: CASSWGYSGNTIYF
DNA: TGTGCCAGTAGTTGGGGCTACTCTGGAAACACCATATATTTT

V: TRBV7-9
size: NA
D: NA
J: TRBJ2-2
CDR3: CASSLLLLGGGELFF
DNA: TGTGCCAGCAGCTTACTACTTCTGGGTGGCGGGGAGCTGTTTTTT

V: TRBV6-6
size: NA
D: NA
J: TRBJ1-2
CDR3: CASSYLGRGYTF
DNA: TGTGCCAGCAGTTACCTCGGTCGGGGCTACACCTTC

V: TRBV30
size: NA
D: TRBD2
J: TRBJ2-3
CDR3: CAWNPTSASTDTRYF
DNA: TGTGCCTGGAACCCAACTAGCGCAAGCACAGATACGCGGTATTTT

V: TRBV28
size: NA
D: NA
J: TRBJ1-2
CDR3: CVSGNNYGYTF
DNA: TGTGTTTCCGGGAACAACTATGGCTACACCTTC

V: TRBV7-3
size: NA
D: TRBD2
J: TRBJ2-2
CDR3: CASSPPGGRNTGELFF
DNA: TGTGCCAGCAGCCCACCGGGGGGGCGGAACACCGGGGAGCTGTTTTTT

V: TRBV4-2
size: NA
D: NA
J: TRBJ2-3
CDR3: CASSQGGGSTDTQYF
DNA: TGTGCCAGCAGCCAAGGGGGTGGGAGCACAGATACGCAGTATTTT

V: TRBV27
size: NA
D: NA
J: TRBJ2-2
CDR3: CASRPYEPAGELFF
DNA: TGTGCCAGCAGGCCTTACGAGCCGGCCGGGGAGCTGTTTTTT

V: TRBV5-1
size: once
D: NA
J: TRBJ2-5
CDR3: CASSQDPGETQYF
DNA: TGCGCCAGCAGCCAGGACCCGGGGGAGACCCAGTACTTC

V: TRBV7-8
size: NA
D: TRBD1
J: TRBJ1-6
CDR3: CASSLGQGSSPLHF
DNA: TGTGCCAGCAGCTTAGGACAGGGCAGTTCACCCCTCCACTTT

V: TRBV18
size: NA
D: NA
J: TRBJ2-3
CDR3: CASSPMSGQADTQYF
DNA: TGTGCCAGCTCACCAATGAGCGGGCAGGCAGATACGCAGTATTTT

V: TRBV4-3
size: NA
D: TRBD2
J: TRBJ2-3
CDR3: CASSVGTSGTDTQYF
DNA: TGCGCCAGCAGCGTCGGGACTAGCGGCACAGATACGCAGTATTTT

V: TRBV6-5
size: NA
D: NA
J: TRBJ1-4
CDR3: CASSTGPGEKLFF
DNA: TGTGCCAGCAGTACGGGCCCTGGGGAAAAACTGTTTTTT

V: TRBV7-9
size: NA
D: NA
J: TRBJ1-2
CDR3: CASSLFQGGGYTF
DNA: TGTGCCAGCAGCTTGTTTCAGGGTGGTGGCTACACCTTC